The 28 T cell receptor beta chains below all came from one sample that was sequenced in a study of T cell responses to AZD1222 COVID-19 vaccine. The method was immunoSEQ multiplex PCR; TCRdb's version includes in-frame clones alone and lacks a portion of them. The data contain 20,000 or so clones, approximately 81% of them singletons. Sequenced material: peripheral blood, taken 28 days after the second AZD1222 dose. These receptors all come from an adult who received the AZD1222 COVID-19 vaccine.

Written as DNA, the CDR3 is TGTGCCAGTAGTGCCCACGCTAGCGGGAGGGCGAACATTCAGTACTTC. It encodes CASSAHASGRANIQYF. V usage is TRBV19 and J usage is TRBJ2-4; 12 nucleotides match TRBD2. The V gene end was trimmed by 5 bases and the J gene end by 7 bases; junction bases not matched to a gene: 9. The CDR3 has 16 residues. CDR1 is LNHDA, CDR2 SQIVND, per germline (reference sequence).

V usage is TRBV5-1 and J usage is TRBJ2-5; TRBD1 might be the D (5 bases). The CDR3 runs to 13 residues. Germline V CDR1 and CDR2: SGHRS, YFSETQ. The V end lost 2 bases, the J end lost 5 bases, and 10 bases lay between the germline ends. The CDR3 nucleotides are TGCGCCAGCAGCTTACAGGCTCTGGAGACCCAGTACTTC. Its protein product is CASSLQALETQYF.

CDR3 protein: CASSSREASTEAFF. The CDR3 nucleotides are TGTGCCAGCAGTTCCAGGGAAGCAAGCACTGAAGCTTTCTTT. V and J are TRBV7-9 and TRBJ1-1; tentative D call: TRBD1 (5 bases). The ends were cut back, 6 bases at V and 4 bases at J, with 15 bases in the middle. CDR3 length: 14 residues. CDR1 and CDR2 (germline): SEHNR, FQNEAQ (reference sequence).

This rearrangement joins TRBV27 to TRBJ2-2, with TRBD1 matching 7 bases. CDR1 is MNHEY, CDR2 SMNVEV, per germline (reference sequence). This CDR3 has 15 amino acids. J gave up 5 bases and V 6 bases, and 9 bases lay outside the gene matches. The CDR3 coding sequence is TGTGCCAGCAGGATAGTACAGGGGTGGACCGGGGAGCTGTTTTTT. Translated: CASRIVQGWTGELFF.

In this sample, this clone turned up a few times. The rearrangement links TRBV6-5 to TRBJ1-3; weak D call: TRBD1 (5 bases). Deletions cut 0 bases from V and 1 base from J, with 10 bases between. The CDR3 covers 16 residues. Germline values: CDR1 MNHEY, CDR2 SVGAGI. The CDR3 region has the DNA TGTGCCAGCAGTTACTCGATCTGGGGGTCTGGAAACACCATATATTTT. Amino acid sequence: CASSYSIWGSGNTIYF.

The chain recombines TRBV7-9 with TRBJ1-2; D not resolved. Germline lookup yields CDR1 SEHNR and CDR2 FQNEAQ (reference sequence). The CDR3 has 13 residues. V lost 2 bases and J lost 7, with 11 bases in between. CDR3 DNA: TGTGCCAGCAGCTTATCTGGGAATCCTGGCTACACCTTC. Its protein is CASSLSGNPGYTF. Using reference TRBV7-9 and TRBJ1-2 for the parts outside the CDR3, the full variable domain is DTGVSQNPRHKITKRGQNVTFRCDPISEHNRLYWYRQTLGQGPEFLTYFQNEAQLEKSRLLSDRFSAERPKGSFSTLEIQRTEQGDSAMYLCASSLSGNPGYTFGSGTRLTVV.

V gene TRBV27 combines with J gene TRBJ1-6; D remains ambiguous. Trimming took off 2 bases at V and 12 bases at J, with 17 bases between the two ends. CDR1 is MNHEY, CDR2 SMNVEV, per germline (reference sequence). This CDR3 spans 15 amino acids. The CDR3 is CASSLVAPGSQPLHF. The CDR3 DNA reads TGTGCCAGCAGTTTAGTGGCCCCTGGTTCCCAACCCCTCCACTTT.

On this clone: Other nucleotide sequences from this sample produce the same CDR3. The chain has TRBV9 and TRBJ2-3, with D uncertain. The germline V and J ends were trimmed by 1 base and 2 bases, with 2 bases remaining between them. The CDR3 has 12 residues. Germline V gene lookup returns CDR1 SGDLS and CDR2 YYNGEE. CDR3 in DNA: TGTGCCAGCAGCGTAACCACAGATACGCAGTATTTT. Encoded protein: CASSVTTDTQYF.

V usage is TRBV15 and J usage is TRBJ1-5; D is unclear. The CDR3 extends over 15 amino acids. Trimming left V 1 base short and J 5 bases short, with 12 bases between. Germline V CDR1 and CDR2: LNHNV, YYDKDF (reference sequence). As DNA, the CDR3 is TGTGCCACCAGCAGAGTGGCGGGGAATCATCAGCCCCAGCATTTT. Amino acids: CATSRVAGNHQPQHF.

As for this clone: The junction shows a germline mismatch at one end, possibly a read error. The gene calls are TRBV3-1 (or the pseudogene TRBV3-2) and TRBJ2-1; D ambiguous. CDR1 and CDR2 from the germline V gene are LGHDT and YNNKEL (reference sequence). The CDR3 extends over 14 amino acids. The CDR3 here is CASSHSRLGPGRIF. CDR3 in DNA: TGTGCCAGCAGCCATTCCCGACTGGGTCCGGGTCGGATCTTC.

This sequence joins TRBV30 and TRBJ1-3, with TRBD1 as a possible D gene (6 bases). CDR1 GTSNPN and CDR2 SVGIG come from the germline V gene (reference sequence). V lost 5 bases and J lost 10, with 9 bases in between. The CDR3 totals 10 residues. The CDR3 reads CAWGGRTIYF. CDR3 DNA sequence: TGTGCCTGGGGGGGCCGGACCATATATTTT.

The rearrangement links TRBV15 to TRBJ1-3; D remains ambiguous. V was clipped by 0 bases and J by 8 bases, with 17 bases between them. CDR1 LNHNV and CDR2 YYDKDF come from the germline V gene (reference sequence). There are 16 residues in the CDR3. CDR3 protein: CATSRDAVWAGDTIYF. The CDR3 nucleotides are TGTGCCACCAGCAGAGATGCTGTTTGGGCAGGCGACACCATATATTTT.

This chain links TRBV29-1 with TRBJ1-2; possible D gene TRBD1, 6 bases. From germline, CDR1 is SQVTM and CDR2 ANQGSEA. The length of the CDR3 is 15 residues. V lost 0 bases and J 8 bases, leaving 19 bases between the germline ends. CDR3 residues: CSVEEASGVVLGYTF. The DNA of the CDR3 is TGCAGCGTTGAAGAGGCGTCAGGGGTAGTTTTGGGCTACACCTTC.

This rearrangement joins TRBV18 to TRBJ1-1; TRBD1 is a possible D gene (5 bases). This CDR3 contains 15 residues. V lost 2 bases and J 0 bases, leaving 10 bases between the germline ends. From germline, CDR1 is KGHSH and CDR2 LQKENI. The CDR3, as DNA: TGTGCCAGCTCACCAGGGGGGTACATGAACACTGAAGCTTTCTTT. It translates to CASSPGGYMNTEAFF.

The rearrangement links TRBV7-9 to TRBJ2-1, with TRBD2 matching over 8 bases. With V trimmed by 4 bases and J by 5 bases, 7 bases remained unmatched. The CDR3 contains 15 residues. From germline, CDR1 is SEHNR and CDR2 FQNEAQ (reference sequence). The CDR3 spells CASSSWSGGNNEQFF. As DNA, the CDR3 is TGTGCCAGCAGCTCATGGTCGGGAGGGAACAATGAGCAGTTCTTC.

This clone occurred a few times. The chain has TRBV5-1 and TRBJ2-5; 7 bases match TRBD1. This CDR3 region has 15 residues. V shed 3 bases, J shed 1 base, and the junction held 6 bases outside the gene matches. The germline V gene has CDR1 SGHRS and CDR2 YFSETQ. The CDR3 loop reads CASSSDRVIQETQYF. CDR3 bases: TGCGCCAGCAGCTCCGACAGGGTTATCCAAGAGACCCAGTACTTC. Complete variable domain (other parts from reference TRBV5-1 and TRBJ2-5): KAGVTQTPRYLIKTRGQQVTLSCSPISGHRSVSWYQQTPGQGLQFLFEYFSETQRNKGNFPGRFSGRQFSNSRSEMNVSTLELGDSALYLCASSSDRVIQETQYFGPGTRLLVL.

The V and J genes are TRBV6-5 and TRBJ1-1, with D tentatively TRBD1 (5 bases). Deletions cut 6 bases from V and 1 base from J, with 12 bases between. Germline CDR1 reads MNHEY; CDR2 reads SVGAGI. The CDR3 loop spans 14 amino acids. The chain's CDR3 is CASSRGGQNTEAFF. The DNA for the CDR3 is TGTGCCAGCAGCCGCGGCGGACAGAACACTGAAGCTTTCTTT.

The gene calls are TRBV6-1 and TRBJ2-1, with TRBD2 matching 7 bases. This CDR3 is 14 amino acids long. Looked up from germline, CDR1 is MNHNS and CDR2 is SASEGT. V trimming: 1 base; J trimming: 5 bases; junction bases outside the gene matches: 2. Here the CDR3 DNA reads TGTGCCAGCAGTGAAGGAGGGACTAACAATGAGCAGTTCTTC. Translating it yields CASSEGGTNNEQFF.

The chain links TRBV7-2 to TRBJ1-5; D is possibly TRBD1 (6 bases). This CDR3 contains 15 residues. V lost 1 base and J 4 bases, leaving 11 bases between the germline ends. Germline CDR1 reads SGHTA; CDR2 reads FQGNSA. The DNA for the CDR3 is TGTGCCAGCAGCTTAGGGTCACAGGGTAATCAGCCCCAGCATTTT. This sequence encodes CASSLGSQGNQPQHF.

V is TRBV28 and J is TRBJ1-5, with TRBD1 matching 10 bases. The CDR3 contains 14 residues. CDR1 and CDR2 from the germline V gene are MDHEN and SYDVKM. V shed 10 bases and J 5 bases; nucleotides not matched to a gene: 8. The CDR3 DNA is TGTGCCACCATTCGGACAGGGGGTGATCAGCCCCAGCATTTT. Protein: CATIRTGGDQPQHF. Combining the CDR3 with reference TRBV28 and TRBJ1-5 gives the whole variable domain DVKVTQSSRYLVKRTGEKVFLECVQDMDHENMFWYRQDPGLGLRLIYFSYDVKMKEKGDIPEGYSVSREKKERFSLILESASTNQTSMYLCATIRTGGDQPQHFGDGTRLSIL.

The chain links TRBV7-9 to TRBJ1-1, with 9 positions matching TRBD1. Trimming cost V 5 bases and J 0 bases; bases outside gene matches: 10. Germline V lookup: CDR1 SEHNR, CDR2 FQNEAQ (reference sequence). The length of the CDR3 is 17 residues. The chain's CDR3 is CASSPGGQGRMNTEAFF. CDR3 DNA sequence: TGTGCCAGCAGCCCCGGTGGACAGGGGCGCATGAACACTGAAGCTTTCTTT.

This rearrangement joins TRBV4-1 to TRBJ1-2; D call uncertain. Germline CDR1 and CDR2: MGHRA and YSYEKL. V was clipped by 0 bases and J by 3 bases, with 8 bases between them. This CDR3 region has 14 residues. CDR3 residues: CASSQDPTDYGYTF. CDR3 DNA sequence: TGCGCCAGCAGCCAAGATCCGACCGACTATGGCTACACCTTC.

This clone has a single count. This chain links TRBV5-1 with TRBJ2-2, with D possibly matching TRBD2 (5 bases). Germline assignment: CDR1 SGHRS and CDR2 YFSETQ. There are 13 residues in the CDR3. Trimming stripped 4 bases from V and 4 bases from J, with 8 bases between. The CDR3 bases are TGCGCCAGCAGCGTCGCGGGCACCGGGGAGCTGTTTTTT. This translates into CASSVAGTGELFF.

The chain couples TRBV6-1 to TRBJ2-7; D possibly corresponds to TRBD1 (6 bases). Trimming cost V 2 bases and J 0 bases, with 11 bases left between them. The CDR3 length is 15 residues. Germline V CDR1 and CDR2: MNHNS, SASEGT. This CDR3 reads CASSERGYPSYEQYF. The CDR3 DNA follows: TGTGCCAGCAGTGAAAGGGGGTACCCCTCCTACGAGCAGTACTTC.

The V and J genes are TRBV5-1 and TRBJ1-6; TRBD1 aligns across 7 bases. V lost 0 bases to trimming and J lost 6 bases; unmatched junction nucleotides: 3. CDR1 SGHRS and CDR2 YFSETQ come from the germline V gene. The CDR3 totals 15 residues. The CDR3 protein is CASSLGQGVNSPLHF. In DNA, the CDR3 is TGCGCCAGCAGCTTGGGTCAGGGGGTTAATTCACCCCTCCACTTT.

The chain links TRBV20-1 to TRBJ1-6; D unresolved. Trimming shortened V by 4 bases and J by 0 bases, and 10 bases separated the two germline ends. The CDR3 spans 15 residues. Germline V gene data show CDR1 as DFQATT and CDR2 as SNEGSKA (reference sequence). In DNA form, the CDR3 reads TGCAGTGCTACTGAACAGAGCTCCTATAATTCACCCCTCCACTTT. It encodes CSATEQSSYNSPLHF.

This chain uses TRBV6-5 with TRBJ2-3; D is unclear. The germline gives CDR1 MNHEY, CDR2 SVGAGI. The CDR3 runs 14 residues. Trimming cost V 7 bases and J 2 bases, with 13 bases left between them. CDR3 DNA: TGTGCCAGCAAAGGGAACACCAACACAGATACGCAGTATTTT. Amino acid sequence: CASKGNTNTDTQYF.

The chain combines TRBV30 with TRBJ1-5; 7 nucleotides agree with TRBD1. V trimming: 3 bases; J trimming: 5 bases; junction bases outside the gene matches: 4. The CDR3 contains 13 residues. Germline V CDR1 and CDR2: GTSNPN, SVGIG (reference sequence). The CDR3 here is CAWSGDRDQPQHF. The CDR3 DNA reads TGTGCCTGGAGCGGGGACAGAGATCAGCCCCAGCATTTT.